This T cell receptor (beta chain) was captured by sequencing in a study of yellow fever vaccine responses in identical twins. Overall study findings and caveats: Reportedly, the response of twins' T cells to the vaccine seemed partly convergent, partly personalized.

This clonotype was counted a single time. What it recognizes is unknown. Trimming removed 3 bases at V and 2 bases at J, with 16 bases between. Germline V gene sequence: CDR1 MGHRA, CDR2 YSYEKL. The CDR3 is 16 amino acids. MiXCR, applied by TCRdb to the RT-PCR reads, yields one record per CDR3 protein. Altogether around 2,400 distinct CDR3 sequences are present, approximately 81% being singletons, with the ten largest covering approximately 2.8%. The receptor's source is a woman aged 18-29 years who received the yellow fever vaccine. V is TRBV4-1 and J is TRBJ1-2, with D perhaps matching TRBD1 (6 bases). The specimen was T cells from blood (PBMCs), unsorted or a sorted subset (not recorded which), collected before or after yellow fever vaccination (not recorded which). The CDR3 region is CASSHTAGQLNYGYTF. The CDR3 region has the DNA TGCGCCAGCAGCCATACGGCCGGACAGCTGAACTATGGCTACACCTTC.